The 32 T cell receptor beta chains below come from one sample, sequenced in a study of blood T cells in healthy people across ages. With a J-beta primer mix and a sample-barcoded 5' primer, a second PCR ran about 6 to 11 cycles. TCRdb fed the 5' RACE reads into MiXCR, producing one record per CDR3 protein. The sample records approximately 900,000 distinct CDR3 sequences, roughly 28% being singletons. This sample was also put to use in a study of T cells of mothers and their children.

The sequencing input was blood. These receptor sequences come from a woman in her thirties or forties in good health.

The chain has TRBV9 and TRBJ2-1; 7 bases align to TRBD2. The J segment lost 0 bases and the V segment lost 0 bases, leaving 3 bases of the junction unmatched. The CDR3 is made up of 16 amino acids. From germline, CDR1 is SGDLS and CDR2 YYNGEE. Written as DNA, the CDR3 is TGTGCCAGCAGCGTAGTTCTAGCGGCCTCCTACAATGAGCAGTTCTTC. The encoded protein is CASSVVLAASYNEQFF.

This clonotype has at least ten counts. The chain is built from TRBV7-6 and TRBJ2-5; no clear D gene. CDR1 and CDR2 from the germline V gene are SGHVS and FNYEAQ. The CDR3 totals 14 residues. Trimming removed 1 base at V and 3 bases at J, with 9 bases between. The CDR3 loop is CASSLVGSEETQYF. CDR3 sequence (DNA): TGTGCCAGCAGCTTAGTAGGGTCAGAAGAGACCCAGTACTTC.

The V and J genes are TRBV7-9 and TRBJ2-3; D unclear. This CDR3 spans 12 amino acids. Germline V lookup: CDR1 SEHNR, CDR2 FQNEAQ (reference sequence). The ends were cut back, 6 bases at V and 3 bases at J, with 7 bases in the middle. The CDR3 loop reads CASRPETDTQYF. CDR3 DNA sequence: TGTGCCAGCAGGCCAGAGACAGATACGCAGTATTTT.

This clonotype was picked up a small number of times. The gene calls are TRBV20-1 and TRBJ2-1; D perhaps matches TRBD2 (5 bases). Germline values: CDR1 DFQATT, CDR2 SNEGSKA (reference sequence). This CDR3 is 15 amino acids long. V was clipped by 4 bases and J by 0 bases, with 13 bases between them. The CDR3 is CSAKEDHSSYNEQFF. For the CDR3, the DNA is TGCAGTGCTAAGGAGGACCATAGCTCCTACAATGAGCAGTTCTTC.

This clonotype was seen a few times. The chain is built from TRBV12-3 or TRBV12-4 and TRBJ2-1; no clear D. This CDR3 has 16 residues. V lost 1 base and J 6 bases, leaving 16 bases between the germline ends. CDR3 amino acids: CASSLEDRWGVNEQFF. The CDR3 nucleotides read TGTGCCAGCAGTTTAGAGGACCGGTGGGGTGTCAATGAGCAGTTCTTC.

V usage is TRBV24-1 and J usage is TRBJ1-5, with TRBD1 identical over 8 bases. Trimming took 9 bases from V and 4 from J; bases not matched to a gene: 4. Germline assignment: CDR1 KGHDR and CDR2 SFDVKD. The CDR3 extends over 13 amino acids. This chain's CDR3 is CATRGQANQPQHF. In DNA, the CDR3 is TGTGCCACCCGGGGACAGGCAAATCAGCCCCAGCATTTT.

This clonotype was found a few times. The J gene is TRBJ2-7, the V gene TRBV4-1; D call uncertain. The length of the CDR3 is 17 residues. V lost 0 bases to trimming and J lost 1 base, with 16 bases between them. Germline CDR1 and CDR2: MGHRA and YSYEKL. CDR3 coding DNA: TGCGCCAGCAGCCAAGATCTCAGAAAACACCTTTCCTACGAGCAGTACTTC. Translated: CASSQDLRKHLSYEQYF.

In this sample, this clonotype turned up many times. J is TRBJ1-2 and V is TRBV25-1; unclear D gene. There are 13 residues in the CDR3. V lost 1 base, J lost 8 bases, and 11 bases lay in between. The germline V gene encodes CDR1 MGHDK and CDR2 SYGVNS. CDR3 sequence: CASSEFGVSGYTF. DNA for the CDR3: TGTGCCAGCAGTGAATTCGGGGTGAGCGGCTACACCTTC.

The chain is built from TRBV12-3 or TRBV12-4 and TRBJ1-5; the D is unclear. V lost 5 bases and J 2 bases, leaving 13 bases between the germline ends. The CDR3 is 15 residues long. The DNA for the CDR3 is TGTGCCAGCAGTCCCGGGTCCCAGGGCAATCAGCCCCAGCATTTT. Translating gives CASSPGSQGNQPQHF.

There are a few counts of this clonotype. V usage is TRBV11-2 and J usage is TRBJ1-2; 7 bases are a match to TRBD1. This CDR3 is built from 16 residues. The junction had 11 bases not matched to a gene; V was cut back by 2 bases and J by 5 bases. Germline V gene lookup returns CDR1 SGHAT and CDR2 FQNNGV. This CDR3 reads CASSLLQGRPEYGYTF. Written as DNA, the CDR3 is TGTGCCAGCAGCTTATTACAGGGGCGCCCCGAGTATGGCTACACCTTC.

This clonotype was seen a handful of times. The J gene is TRBJ2-5, the V gene TRBV9; D might be TRBD1 or TRBD2, each matching 5 bases. Trimming cost V 2 bases and J 4 bases, with 21 bases left between them. The CDR3 loop spans 17 amino acids. The germline gives CDR1 SGDLS, CDR2 YYNGEE. CDR3 amino acids: CASSVGVGGGNLETQYF. The CDR3 DNA follows: TGTGCCAGCAGCGTTGGGGTCGGTGGGGGTAACTTAGAGACCCAGTACTTC.

This clonotype was picked up many times. The chain recombines TRBV20-1 with TRBJ2-5; 8 bases are shared with TRBD2. The V and J ends lost 2 bases and 5 bases, in that order; junction bases with no gene match: 10. Looked up from germline, CDR1 is DFQATT and CDR2 is SNEGSKA (reference sequence). This CDR3 has 15 residues. This CDR3 reads CSARPAAGGRETQYF. The CDR3 DNA reads TGCAGTGCTAGACCCGCTGCGGGGGGCCGGGAGACCCAGTACTTC.

This chain joins TRBV10-3 and TRBJ2-7, with 7 bases aligning to TRBD2. The CDR3 runs 14 residues. V shed 2 bases and J 6 bases; nucleotides not matched to a gene: 7. Germline V CDR1 and CDR2: ENHRY, SYGVKD. The CDR3 region has the DNA TGTGCCATCAGTGAGGGACTAGGGGCCAGCGAGCAGTACTTC. This gives the protein CAISEGLGASEQYF.

This clonotype occurred a few times. This could be a read error, since a much larger clone is one nucleotide away. The CDR3 DNA is TGCGCCAGCAGCCAAGAGCTTAGCCATGGGGGTGGCTACACCTTC. This gives the protein CASSQELSHGGGYTF. J is TRBJ1-2 and V is TRBV4-1, with D perhaps TRBD1 (5 bases). Trimming shortened V by 0 bases and J by 7 bases, and 15 bases separated the two germline ends. Germline-derived CDR1 and CDR2 are MGHRA and YSYEKL. This CDR3 contains 15 residues.

Details on this clonotype: This could be a read error, since a much larger clone is one nucleotide away. The chain joins TRBV5-1 to TRBJ2-6; D tentatively reads TRBD1 or TRBD2 (5 bases each). The CDR3 runs to 16 residues. Germline-derived CDR1 and CDR2 are SGHRS and YFSETQ. Written as DNA, the CDR3 is TGCGCCAGCAGCTCGGGACCTGCCTCTGGGGTCAACGTCCTGACTTTC. Amino acids: CASSSGPASGVNVLTF. Full variable domain (missing parts from reference TRBV5-1 and TRBJ2-6): KAGVTQTPRYLIKTRGQQVTLSCSPISGHRSVSWYQQTPGQGLQFLFEYFSETQRNKGNFPGRFSGRQFSNSRSEMNVSTLELGDSALYLCASSSGPASGVNVLTFGAGSRLTVL.

Remarks on this clonotype: This may come from a read error, since a much larger clone is one base off. This sequence joins TRBV27 and TRBJ1-2; TRBD1 matches 7 bases. The CDR3 extends over 17 amino acids. The J segment lost 8 bases and the V segment lost 2 bases, leaving 17 bases of the junction unmatched. Germline V lookup: CDR1 MNHEY, CDR2 SMNVEV (reference sequence). The CDR3 DNA is TGTGCCAGCAGTTTAGGTTGGGTCCAGGGGGGGTCTGGCGGCTACACCTTC. It is translated as CASSLGWVQGGSGGYTF.

In its sample, this clonotype was seen many times. This sequence joins TRBV7-9 and TRBJ2-5; 9 nucleotides align to TRBD1. V shed 7 bases and J 4 bases; nucleotides not matched to a gene: 4. Germline assignment: CDR1 SEHNR and CDR2 FQNEAQ (reference sequence). The CDR3 runs to 13 residues. In DNA, the CDR3 is TGTGCCAGCAACCCGACAGGGGGAGAGACCCAGTACTTC. It codes for CASNPTGGETQYF.

About this clonotype: A much more abundant neighbour one base away suggests this may be a read error. The chain employs TRBV2 and TRBJ2-7; tentatively, D is TRBD1 (5 bases). The CDR3 extends over 13 amino acids. Germline V lookup: CDR1 SNHLY, CDR2 FYNNEI. As DNA, the CDR3 is TGTGCCAGCAGGGAAGGCAGGGCCAACGAGCAGTACTTC. This sequence encodes CASREGRANEQYF.

This clonotype showed up just a few times. V usage is TRBV6-1 and J usage is TRBJ1-2; the match to TRBD1 covers 8 bases. This CDR3 is 15 amino acids long. V lost 8 bases to trimming and J lost 1 base; unmatched junction nucleotides: 9. Germline V gene data show CDR1 as MNHNS and CDR2 as SASEGT. The CDR3 nucleotides read TGTGCCAGCGCAGGGACAGGTACTTATAACTATGGCTACACCTTC. Translation: CASAGTGTYNYGYTF.

This clonotype appeared once. V and J are TRBV20-1 and TRBJ2-1; 9 bases agree with TRBD2. CDR1 is DFQATT, CDR2 SNEGSKA, per germline (reference sequence). This CDR3 is 14 amino acids long. With V trimmed by 5 bases and J by 0 bases, 2 bases remained unmatched. The CDR3 sequence: CSAQTSGSYNEQFF. The CDR3 DNA is TGCAGTGCTCAGACTAGCGGCTCCTACAATGAGCAGTTCTTC.

This clonotype has ten or more counts. The rearrangement uses TRBV20-1 and TRBJ2-1; D call uncertain. The V gene lost 0 bases and the J gene lost 4 bases, with 13 bases spanning the gap. The germline V gene encodes CDR1 DFQATT and CDR2 SNEGSKA (reference sequence). The CDR3 has 15 amino acids. CDR3 in amino acids: CSARDYTAVYNEQFF. CDR3 sequence (DNA): TGCAGTGCTAGAGATTATACGGCAGTTTACAATGAGCAGTTCTTC.

This clonotype was counted between two and nine times. The chain uses TRBV5-1 and TRBJ2-7; D ambiguous. CDR3 length equals 15 residues. With 0 bases removed from V and 2 bases from J, the gap between germline ends came to 12 bases. The germline CDR1 and CDR2 sequences are SGHRS and YFSETQ. The CDR3: CASSLGSSFTYEQYF. Written as DNA, the CDR3 is TGCGCCAGCAGCTTGGGGAGCAGCTTTACCTACGAGCAGTACTTC.

Here the CDR3 reads CAISASGEPYNEQYF. CDR3 in DNA: TGTGCCATCAGTGCTAGCGGGGAGCCCTACAATGAGCAGTACTTC. The rearrangement joins TRBV10-3 to TRBJ2-5; the match to TRBD2 covers 9 bases. Germline CDR1 is ENHRY and CDR2 is SYGVKD. Unmatched junction bases numbered 14, after V lost 4 bases and J lost 11 bases. The CDR3 runs to 15 residues.

This clonotype was counted many times. The chain links TRBV27 to TRBJ2-7; 11 bases are a match to TRBD1. After removal of 5 bases from V and 7 bases from J, the junction contained 10 bases not matched to a gene. Germline V gene lookup returns CDR1 MNHEY and CDR2 SMNVEV (reference sequence). CDR3 length: 15 amino acids. CDR3 nucleotides: TGTGCCAGCAGTCCGAACCCCGGGACAGGGGGGGAGCAGTACTTC. The encoded protein is CASSPNPGTGGEQYF.

This clonotype was detected ten times or more. The V gene is TRBV4-3, the J gene TRBJ2-5; the D gene is possibly TRBD1 (6 bases). V dropped 0 bases and J dropped 4 bases, with 6 bases sitting between them. CDR1 is LGHNA and CDR2 is YSLEER in the germline V gene. This CDR3 comprises 13 residues. The CDR3 here is CASSQEGGETQYF. CDR3 in DNA: TGCGCCAGCAGCCAAGAAGGGGGAGAGACCCAGTACTTC.

The chain is built from TRBV1 and TRBJ2-1; TRBD2 reflects the table's D call only, with no check against the DNA. TRBV1 is annotated as a pseudogene. The CDR3 is 18 residues long. The CDR3 DNA reads TGCACCAGCAGCCAAGATAGTCTGACTAGCGGGGGAATTGATGAGCAGTTCTTC. This encodes CTSSQDSLTSGGIDEQFF.

In this sample, this clonotype turned up a few times. The V call is TRBV7-2, the J call TRBJ1-5; the D is unclear. Trimming took 0 bases from V and 6 from J, leaving 12 bases between them. CDR1 SGHTA and CDR2 FQGNSA come from the germline V gene. CDR3 size: 15 residues. The CDR3, as DNA: TGTGCCAGCAGCTTAGCGCTGGCAGGACTTCAGCCCCAGCATTTT. This encodes CASSLALAGLQPQHF.

In DNA, the CDR3 is TGTGCCAGCAGCCAAGATAAGGAGCTAGCTCAAGAGACCCAGTACTTC. Protein: CASSQDKELAQETQYF. The chain employs TRBV4-2 and TRBJ2-5, with a tentative D call TRBD2 (5 bases). CDR1 is LGHNA, CDR2 YNFKEQ, per germline. The CDR3 sequence is 16 residues long. The V end lost 0 bases, the J end lost 2 bases, and 13 bases lay between the germline ends.

This clonotype was seen many times. V usage is TRBV20-1 and J usage is TRBJ1-2; 10 nucleotides match TRBD1. Germline V CDR1 and CDR2: DFQATT, SNEGSKA (reference sequence). Trimming cost V 4 bases and J 2 bases; bases outside gene matches: 10. The CDR3 has 16 amino acids. DNA of the CDR3: TGCAGTGCTACTCTAGCAGGGGGACAGGGGAACTATGGCTACACCTTC. Translating it yields CSATLAGGQGNYGYTF.

This rearrangement joins TRBV20-1 to TRBJ1-4; 10 bases agree with TRBD1. The trim removed 3 bases at V and 7 bases at J, leaving 8 bases unmatched. Germline assignment: CDR1 DFQATT and CDR2 SNEGSKA (reference sequence). The CDR3 runs 15 residues. CDR3 residues: CSASERTGGGEKLFF. The CDR3 nucleotides read TGCAGTGCTAGTGAGCGGACAGGGGGAGGTGAAAAACTGTTTTTT.

This clonotype was picked up a small number of times. The chain employs TRBV3-1 and TRBJ1-1; tentatively, D is TRBD1 (6 bases). The CDR3 runs 15 residues. Per the germline V gene, CDR1 is LGHDT and CDR2 is YNNKEL (reference sequence). Between the trimmed V and J ends, which lost 5 bases and 5 bases, there was a span of 18 bases. The CDR3 DNA reads TGTGCCAGCAGCTCCCACTCACAGGGTGGTACTGAAGCTTTCTTT. It specifies CASSSHSQGGTEAFF.

Note on this clonotype: A much larger clone differs from this one at a single base, so this may be a read error. The V gene is TRBV9, the J gene TRBJ2-4, with 9 bases matching TRBD1. This CDR3 spans 15 amino acids. Trimming took 3 bases from V and 13 from J; bases not matched to a gene: 14. CDR1 is SGDLS and CDR2 is YYNGEE in the germline V gene. CDR3 in amino acids: CASSDGTGTYNEQYF. Here the CDR3 DNA reads TGTGCCAGCAGCGACGGGACAGGGACCTACAATGAGCAGTACTTC. Supplemented by reference TRBV9 and TRBJ2-4, the full variable domain reads DSGVTQTPKHLITATGQRVTLRCSPRSGDLSVYWYQQSLDQGLQFLIQYYNGEERAKGNILERFSAQQFPDLHSELNLSSLELGDSALYFCASSDGTGTYNEQYFGAGTRLSVL.